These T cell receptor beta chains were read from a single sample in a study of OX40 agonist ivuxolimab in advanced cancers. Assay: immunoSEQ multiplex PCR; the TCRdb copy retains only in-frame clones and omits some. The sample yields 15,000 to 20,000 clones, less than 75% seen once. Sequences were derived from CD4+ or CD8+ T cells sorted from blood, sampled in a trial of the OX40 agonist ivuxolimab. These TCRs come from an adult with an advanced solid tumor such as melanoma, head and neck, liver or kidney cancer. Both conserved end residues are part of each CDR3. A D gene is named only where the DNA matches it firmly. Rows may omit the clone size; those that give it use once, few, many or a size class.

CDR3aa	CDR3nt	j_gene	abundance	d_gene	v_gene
CASSYSSRANYGYTF	TGTGCCAGCAGTTACTCGTCCAGGGCTAACTATGGCTACACCTTC	TRBJ1-2	.	.	TRBV6-6
CASSSSIVRPHSYEQYF	TGTGCCAGCAGCTCCTCAATCGTACGGCCGCATTCCTACGAGCAGTACTTC	TRBJ2-7	once	.	TRBV7-2
CATGHPLAGGDTQYF	TGTGCCACCGGCCACCCACTAGCGGGAGGGGATACGCAGTATTTT	TRBJ2-3	.	TRBD2	TRBV7-9
CASSLDRSSYNSPLHF	TGTGCCAGCAGCCTGGACAGGAGCTCCTATAATTCACCCCTCCACTTT	TRBJ1-6	few	TRBD1	TRBV5-6
CASSRGSDNEQFF	TGTGCCAGCAGCCGCGGCAGTGACAATGAGCAGTTCTTC	TRBJ2-1	.	.	TRBV7-9
CASSVGISGPLAGGPTDTQYF	TGTGCCAGCAGCGTAGGTATTAGCGGACCTCTAGCGGGAGGGCCCACAGATACGCAGTATTTT	TRBJ2-3	once	TRBD2	TRBV9
CASSLVREPYTDTQYF	TGTGCCAGCAGCTTGGTACGGGAGCCGTACACAGATACGCAGTATTTT	TRBJ2-3	.	.	TRBV11-2
CASVRSWGGSPLHF	TGTGCCAGTGTTAGATCGTGGGGGGGCTCACCCCTCCACTTT	TRBJ1-6	.	.	TRBV19
CASSAVPYEQYF	TGCGCCAGCAGCGCCGTCCCCTACGAGCAGTACTTC	TRBJ2-7	medium-sized	.	TRBV5-1
CASSQESVWADTQYF	TGCGCCAGCAGCCAAGAATCGGTGTGGGCAGATACGCAGTATTTT	TRBJ2-3	.	.	TRBV4-3
CASSLARGGPEAFF	TGTGCCAGCAGCTTGGCCCGGGGGGGCCCTGAAGCTTTCTTT	TRBJ1-1	.	.	TRBV5-6
CASLTATGNEQFF	TGTGCCAGCCTAACTGCCACGGGGAATGAGCAGTTCTTC	TRBJ2-1	.	.	TRBV6-5
CASSHQRSYTEAFF	TGTGCCAGCAGCCATCAGAGATCCTACACTGAAGCTTTCTTT	TRBJ1-1	once	.	TRBV14
CASRGTPDTGELFF	TGCGCCAGCAGAGGGACGCCGGACACCGGGGAGCTGTTTTTT	TRBJ2-2	.	.	TRBV10-1
CASSLGRTINGEQFF	TGTGCCAGCAGTTTAGGACGGACTATTAACGGTGAGCAGTTCTTC	TRBJ2-1	.	.	TRBV28
CASSIGGPNTEAFF	TGTGCCAGTAGTATAGGAGGACCGAACACTGAAGCTTTCTTT	TRBJ1-1	.	.	TRBV19
CASRQGAGELFF	TGCGCCAGCAGACAGGGCGCCGGGGAGCTGTTTTTT	TRBJ2-2	once	.	TRBV10-1
CASSFATNTEAFF	TGTGCCAGCAGTTTTGCTACGAACACTGAAGCTTTCTTT	TRBJ1-1	few	.	TRBV28
CASAGYSYNEQFF	TGCGCCAGCGCAGGATACTCCTACAATGAGCAGTTCTTC	TRBJ2-1	.	.	TRBV10-1
CASSLGRTGLTYEQYF	TGTGCCAGCAGCTTGGGAAGGACAGGTCTAACCTACGAGCAGTACTTC	TRBJ2-7	.	TRBD1	TRBV5-5
CASSPGTGGYGYTF	TGTGCCAGCAGCCCGGGGACAGGAGGCTATGGCTACACCTTC	TRBJ1-2	.	TRBD1	TRBV2
CASSPGTRTEAFF	TGTGCCAGCAGCCCAGGGACTAGGACTGAAGCTTTCTTT	TRBJ1-1	.	.	TRBV14
CASSLSKSQPQHF	TGTGCCAGCAGTTTATCGAAGAGCCAGCCCCAGCATTTT	TRBJ1-5	few	.	TRBV27
CASSGTSGSYNEQFF	TGTGCCAGCAGTGGGACTAGCGGCTCCTACAATGAGCAGTTCTTC	TRBJ2-1	many	TRBD2	TRBV6-1
CASSWDQETQYF	TGTGCCAGCAGTTGGGACCAAGAGACCCAGTACTTC	TRBJ2-5	.	.	TRBV2
CASSGAKGSYTDTQYF	TGTGCCAGCAGCGGAGCGAAGGGGTCCTACACAGATACGCAGTATTTT	TRBJ2-3	.	.	TRBV7-2
CASSVGVGGPQETQYF	TGTGCCAGCAGCGTAGGGGTCGGGGGGCCACAAGAGACCCAGTACTTC	TRBJ2-5	.	.	TRBV9
CAISESSEGTDTQYF	TGTGCCATCAGTGAATCTAGCGAGGGCACAGATACGCAGTATTTT	TRBJ2-3	.	.	TRBV10-3
CASTHDSNYGYTF	TGTGCCAGTACCCACGACTCTAACTATGGCTACACCTTC	TRBJ1-2	.	.	TRBV19
CASSTPPGGMNEQFF	TGTGCCAGCAGTACCCCACCGGGGGGGATGAATGAGCAGTTCTTC	TRBJ2-1	.	TRBD2	TRBV27
CASSLTSSDTQYF	TGCGCCAGCAGCCTGACTAGCTCCGATACGCAGTATTTT	TRBJ2-3	.	TRBD2	TRBV4-1
CASIPGGRNTGELFF	TGTGCCAGCATCCCTGGGGGCAGGAACACCGGGGAGCTGTTTTTT	TRBJ2-2	few	.	TRBV6-6
CASSAGQGDQETQYF	TGCGCCAGCAGTGCGGGACAGGGCGACCAAGAGACCCAGTACTTC	TRBJ2-5	.	TRBD1	TRBV10-1
CASSPGQPLGYTF	TGTGCCAGCAGTCCGGGACAGCCGTTGGGCTACACCTTC	TRBJ1-2	.	TRBD1	TRBV27
CASSLLWGDEQFF	TGCGCCAGCAGCTTGTTGTGGGGCGATGAGCAGTTCTTC	TRBJ2-1	.	.	TRBV5-1
CASREDESYEQYF	TGCGCCAGCCGTGAGGACGAGTCCTACGAGCAGTACTTC	TRBJ2-7	.	.	TRBV5-1
CASSIRVGNEAFF	TGTGCCAGTAGTATCAGGGTCGGCAATGAAGCTTTCTTT	TRBJ1-1	.	.	TRBV19
CATSRGRGVAPGELFF	TGTGCCACCAGCAGAGGGAGAGGGGTAGCGCCCGGGGAGCTGTTTTTT	TRBJ2-2	.	.	TRBV15
CASSDGSSTDTQYF	TGTGCCAGCAGTGATGGCTCTAGCACAGATACGCAGTATTTT	TRBJ2-3	.	.	TRBV2
CASSPDREVYEQYF	TGTGCCAGCAGCCCTGACAGGGAGGTTTACGAGCAGTACTTC	TRBJ2-7	.	.	TRBV7-6
CASSLDGQGGPYNEQFF	TGTGCCAGCAGCTTGGATGGACAGGGGGGACCCTACAATGAGCAGTTCTTC	TRBJ2-1	.	TRBD1	TRBV11-2
CASSYSSRDGYTF	TGTGCCAGCAGTTACTCGAGCAGGGATGGCTACACCTTC	TRBJ1-2	once	.	TRBV6-5
CASSQRAGAAKNIQYF	TGTGCCAGCAGTCAACGAGCGGGAGCGGCCAAAAACATTCAGTACTTC	TRBJ2-4	.	TRBD2	TRBV28
CASSLRFLVAAETQYF	TGTGCCAGCAGCTTAAGATTCCTCGTGGCCGCGGAGACCCAGTACTTC	TRBJ2-5	.	.	TRBV7-2
CASSPGTGSNQPQHF	TGTGCCAGCAGCCCGGGGACGGGTAGCAATCAGCCCCAGCATTTT	TRBJ1-5	few	.	TRBV5-8
CAWSWDSLYNEQFF	TGTGCCTGGAGTTGGGACTCCCTCTACAATGAGCAGTTCTTC	TRBJ2-1	few	.	TRBV30
CATNPNTEAFF	TGTGCCACGAACCCGAACACTGAAGCTTTCTTT	TRBJ1-1	.	.	TRBV7-9
CASSQETEYEQYF	TGCGCCAGCAGCCAAGAGACTGAATACGAGCAGTACTTC	TRBJ2-7	.	.	TRBV4-3
CASSSRDRGDTQYF	TGTGCCAGCAGCTCCCGGGACAGGGGAGATACGCAGTATTTT	TRBJ2-3	.	TRBD1	TRBV7-9
CASRPFWAGANVLTF	TGTGCCAGCAGGCCCTTTTGGGCTGGGGCCAACGTCCTGACTTTC	TRBJ2-6	.	.	TRBV27
CASSYSPGMVSQHF	TGTGCCAGCAGTTACTCTCCCGGGATGGTGTCCCAGCATTTT	TRBJ1-5	few	.	TRBV6-5
CASSLALLGNQPQHF	TGTGCCAGCAGCTTGGCCTTGTTGGGCAATCAGCCCCAGCATTTT	TRBJ1-5	.	.	TRBV5-6
CASSFRPQETQYF	TGTGCCAGCAGCTTTCGGCCTCAAGAGACCCAGTACTTC	TRBJ2-5	once	.	TRBV27
CASTRAGGSYEQYF	TGTGCCAGCACAAGGGCGGGGGGCTCCTACGAGCAGTACTTC	TRBJ2-7	.	TRBD2	TRBV28
CASSPRTGPNYGYTF	TGTGCCAGCAGCCCTCGGACAGGCCCTAACTATGGCTACACCTTC	TRBJ1-2	.	TRBD1	TRBV7-3